Listed below are T cell receptor beta chains from one sample, sequenced in a study of blood T cells in healthy people across ages. TCRdb re-called the 5' RACE reads through MiXCR, storing one row per CDR3 protein. The sample shows 1.5 million to 2 million distinct CDR3 sequences, roughly 30% of them seen only once. The sample taken for sequencing was blood. The receptors come from a woman aged 25 to 39 in good health. The CDR3 runs from the conserved cysteine through the conserved F or W. A D gene is named only where the DNA matches it firmly. Part of the rows lack a size; the others show once, few, many or a class for expanded clones.

d_gene	abundance	v_gene	j_gene	CDR3aa	CDR3nt
TRBD1	few	TRBV20-1	TRBJ2-7	CSTNGQGGYEQYF	TGCAGTACTAACGGACAGGGAGGCTACGAGCAGTACTTC
.	.	TRBV19	TRBJ2-2	CASSTIGGTGELFF	TGTGCCAGTAGTACGATCGGTGGCACCGGGGAGCTGTTTTTT
.	.	TRBV7-2	TRBJ2-7	CASSLSWGGTTSYEQYF	TGTGCCAGCAGCTTATCCTGGGGGGGGACAACATCCTACGAGCAGTACTTC
.	.	TRBV25-1	TRBJ1-1	CASSETGGPEAFF	TGTGCCAGCAGTGAAACCGGGGGCCCCGAAGCTTTCTTT
.	few	TRBV20-1	TRBJ2-3	CSARGLGPSTDTQYF	TGCAGTGCTAGGGGCCTAGGCCCTAGCACAGATACGCAGTATTTT
.	.	TRBV6-6	TRBJ1-2	CASSYSLGGWFSMRYTF	TGTGCCAGCAGTTACTCACTGGGGGGATGGTTTTCTATGCGCTACACCTTC
TRBD2	.	TRBV12-3/TRBV12-4	TRBJ2-3	CASTESLAGGLDTQYF	TGTGCCAGCACCGAGTCGCTAGCGGGGGGGCTTGATACGCAGTATTTT
TRBD1	.	TRBV19	TRBJ2-7	CASSMPGQGGYEQYF	TGTGCCAGTAGTATGCCAGGACAGGGGGGCTACGAGCAGTACTTC
.	.	TRBV14	TRBJ2-2	CASSQGRFTGELFF	TGTGCCAGCAGCCAAGGCAGATTCACCGGGGAGCTGTTTTTT
TRBD2	few	TRBV9	TRBJ2-1	CASSASPTSGAYNEQFF	TGTGCCAGCAGCGCGAGCCCGACTAGCGGGGCCTACAATGAGCAGTTCTTC
.	many	TRBV29-1	TRBJ2-7	CSVFTGALSYEQYF	TGCAGCGTTTTTACCGGGGCCCTATCCTACGAGCAGTACTTC
TRBD2	many	TRBV28	TRBJ2-7	CASSPEPGLDLEQYF	TGTGCCAGCAGCCCCGAACCGGGACTAGATCTCGAGCAGTACTTC
.	few	TRBV30	TRBJ2-1	CAWSVRITSQNEQFF	TGTGCCTGGAGTGTACGGATTACTAGCCAGAATGAGCAGTTCTTC
TRBD2	.	TRBV12-3/TRBV12-4	TRBJ2-3	CASSPELGLAGSGTDTQYF	TGTGCCAGCAGCCCCGAGCTGGGACTAGCGGGGAGCGGCACAGATACGCAGTATTTT
TRBD1	once	TRBV5-1	TRBJ2-2	CASSSRHESGTANTGELFF	TGCGCCAGCAGCTCGCGACACGAGTCCGGGACAGCCAACACCGGGGAGCTGTTTTTT
TRBD2	.	TRBV20-1	TRBJ2-7	CSARDFSGGYEQYF	TGCAGTGCTAGAGATTTTTCGGGAGGGTACGAGCAGTACTTC
.	.	TRBV5-6	TRBJ2-7	CANSLSQGVSYEQYF	TGTGCCAACAGCTTATCACAGGGAGTCTCCTACGAGCAGTACTTC
TRBD2	few	TRBV2	TRBJ2-5	CASRATSGAETQYF	TGTGCCAGCAGAGCGACTAGCGGGGCAGAGACCCAGTACTTC
.	.	TRBV5-1	TRBJ2-1	CASSLGRDHNEQFF	TGCGCCAGCAGCTTAGGCAGGGACCACAATGAGCAGTTCTTC
.	many	TRBV6-2/TRBV6-3	TRBJ2-7	CASTSGTPTYEQYF	TGTGCCAGCACCTCCGGGACACCTACCTACGAGCAGTACTTC
TRBD2	few	TRBV29-1	TRBJ2-1	CSVAGTRGRNEQFF	TGCAGCGTTGCCGGGACTAGAGGGAGGAATGAGCAGTTCTTC
TRBD2	many	TRBV10-3	TRBJ2-7	CAISPNRPGTSGSSYEQYF	TGTGCCATCAGCCCTAATCGTCCCGGGACTAGCGGGAGCTCCTACGAGCAGTACTTC
TRBD1	.	TRBV10-2	TRBJ1-2	CASSDMTGSGYTF	TGCGCCAGCAGTGATATGACAGGGTCTGGCTACACCTTC
.	many	TRBV20-1	TRBJ2-7	CSARDKQRREPYEQYF	TGCAGTGCTAGAGATAAACAAAGAAGGGAACCCTACGAGCAGTACTTC
TRBD1	.	TRBV20-1	TRBJ2-5	CSASHELGQGAGGTQYF	TGCAGTGCTAGCCACGAGTTGGGACAGGGGGCGGGGGGGACCCAGTACTTC
.	.	TRBV6-6	TRBJ1-2	CASSSPRYYGYTF	TGTGCCAGCAGTTCCCCGAGGTACTATGGCTACACCTTC
.	.	TRBV7-2	TRBJ1-4	CASSFIGDTNEKLFF	TGTGCCAGCAGCTTTATCGGGGATACTAATGAAAAACTGTTTTTT
TRBD2	.	TRBV5-1	TRBJ2-7	CASSFGGSGLAAHEQYF	TGCGCCAGCAGCTTTGGAGGATCAGGACTAGCGGCTCATGAGCAGTACTTC
TRBD1	.	TRBV2	TRBJ1-2	CASRIDRTGFRYGYTF	TGTGCCAGCAGGATCGACAGGACAGGGTTTCGATATGGCTACACCTTC
TRBD2	few	TRBV7-2	TRBJ2-3	CASSFGPSGRTTDTQYF	TGTGCCAGCAGCTTCGGCCCCAGCGGGAGAACGACAGATACGCAGTATTTT
.	.	TRBV20-1	TRBJ2-3	CSAPASSTDTQYF	TGCAGTGCCCCAGCGTCTAGCACAGATACGCAGTATTTT
TRBD1	.	TRBV9	TRBJ1-2	CASSAGQGGNGYTF	TGTGCCAGCAGCGCAGGACAGGGAGGAAATGGCTACACCTTC
TRBD1	.	TRBV5-1	TRBJ1-2	CASSTITGTGGSYGYTF	TGCGCCAGCAGCACTATCACCGGGACAGGGGGTTCGTACGGCTACACCTTC
.	.	TRBV2	TRBJ1-5	CASVDGINQPQHF	TGTGCCAGTGTGGACGGAATAAATCAGCCCCAGCATTTT
TRBD1	.	TRBV29-1	TRBJ1-1	CTIQGRNTEAFF	TGCACAATACAGGGGAGGAACACTGAAGCTTTCTTT
TRBD2	.	TRBV29-1	TRBJ2-3	CGVARLAGTTDTQYF	TGCGGCGTGGCTCGGCTAGCGGGGACAACAGATACGCAGTATTTT
TRBD2	.	TRBV5-1	TRBJ2-1	CASRSGGDLYNEQFF	TGCGCCAGCAGAAGCGGGGGGGACCTTTACAATGAGCAGTTCTTC
.	few	TRBV30	TRBJ2-5	CAWSGGGQETQYF	TGTGCCTGGTCTGGGGGGGGCCAGGAGACCCAGTACTTC
TRBD2	.	TRBV5-1	TRBJ2-7	CASSSAGGYYEQYF	TGCGCCAGCAGCTCGGCGGGAGGCTACTACGAGCAGTACTTC
.	few	TRBV6-6	TRBJ2-7	CASSYYATYEQYF	TGTGCCAGCAGTTACTACGCTACCTACGAGCAGTACTTC
TRBD2	.	TRBV10-2	TRBJ2-3	CASRAGGRSDTQYF	TGCGCCAGCAGGGCGGGAGGGCGGTCGGATACGCAGTATTTT
.	few	TRBV29-1	TRBJ1-1	CSVVRTTEAFF	TGCAGCGTCGTCAGAACCACTGAAGCTTTCTTT
TRBD1	few	TRBV14	TRBJ1-2	CASSQGRAATGGSRYGYTF	TGTGCCAGCAGCCAAGGAAGGGCCGCGACAGGGGGCTCACGCTATGGCTACACCTTC
TRBD1	.	TRBV2	TRBJ1-1	CASDDRATEAFF	TGTGCCAGCGATGACAGGGCCACTGAAGCTTTCTTT
TRBD1	few	TRBV29-1	TRBJ2-5	CSVVPWDRVPFMETQYF	TGCAGCGTGGTACCCTGGGACAGGGTCCCCTTTATGGAGACCCAGTACTTC
TRBD2	few	TRBV7-2	TRBJ2-1	CASSFVAGGPSGDNEQFF	TGTGCCAGCAGCTTCGTAGCGGGGGGGCCCTCAGGCGACAATGAGCAGTTCTTC
.	many	TRBV10-3	TRBJ2-7	CAIGETTDHYEQYF	TGTGCCATTGGGGAAACGACAGACCACTACGAGCAGTACTTC
TRBD1	few	TRBV25-1	TRBJ1-2	CASTLLGTGGNYGYTF	TGTGCCAGCACTCTGCTTGGGACAGGGGGTAACTATGGCTACACCTTC
TRBD2	.	TRBV2	TRBJ2-5	CASSVSTSGRVGQYF	TGTGCCAGCAGTGTATCGACTAGCGGACGCGTGGGGCAGTACTTC
.	few	TRBV9	TRBJ2-3	CASSVAVENRKNTDTQYF	TGTGCCAGCAGCGTAGCGGTAGAGAACCGCAAGAACACAGATACGCAGTATTTT
.	.	TRBV3-1	TRBJ1-1	CASSQDHGLGSGSEAFF	TGTGCCAGCAGCCAAGATCATGGCTTAGGGTCAGGGAGTGAAGCTTTCTTT
.	.	TRBV29-1	TRBJ2-1	CSVEDPREPNEQFF	TGCAGCGTTGAAGATCCCAGAGAACCAAATGAGCAGTTCTTC